This T cell receptor beta chain appears in the sequencing data of a study of blood T cell repertoires in COVID-19. Here immunoSEQ multiplex PCR was the method, and the copy in TCRdb shows in-frame clones only, minus some. This sample has 370,000 or so clones; over 65% occur once, and the top ten carry more than 0.85%. This CDR3 is 14 amino acids long. Germline V gene lookup returns CDR1 SGHAT and CDR2 FQNNGV. Trimming stripped 8 bases from V and 3 bases from J, with 11 bases between. The chain couples TRBV11-2 to TRBJ1-6; TRBD1 might be the D (6 bases). The receptor was isolated from a human donor with acute or convalescent COVID-19. The donor label of this sample is uncertain. The specimen was peripheral blood. CDR3 loop: CASSDRRYNSPLHF. CDR3 nucleotides: TGTGCCAGCTCAGACAGGCGCTATAATTCACCCCTCCACTTT.